Following are 32 T cell receptor beta chains from one sample sequenced in a study of Ad26.COV2.S vaccination and SARS-CoV-2 variants. Treatment in this sample: roughly 20 received Ad26.COV2.S at low or high dose, single or two shots; several received placebo; per-sample allocation not given. Following the first vaccine or placebo injection, samples were taken on day 63. TCRdb's table, derived via immunoSEQ multiplex PCR, lists solely in-frame clones and lacks some. The profile shows 250,000 to 300,000 clones, around 87% of them singletons. The specimen comprised peripheral blood, sampled in a trial of Ad26.COV2.S vaccine versus placebo. These receptors all stem from a person between 18 and 65 years old who received the Ad26.COV2.S COVID-19 vaccine or a placebo.

This clone came up once. The chain has TRBV19 and TRBJ1-2; perhaps TRBD1 as D (5 bases). The ends were cut back, 3 bases at V and 3 bases at J, with 11 bases in the middle. This CDR3 comprises 14 residues. The germline V gene encodes CDR1 LNHDA and CDR2 SQIVND (reference sequence). The CDR3: CASSIGRVDYGYTF. The CDR3 region has the DNA TGTGCCAGTAGTATTGGCAGGGTGGACTATGGCTACACCTTC.

This chain uses TRBV30 with TRBJ1-4, with D hard to call. This CDR3 comprises 16 residues. Trimming cost V 3 bases and J 1 base, with 15 bases left between them. Germline lookup yields CDR1 GTSNPN and CDR2 SVGIG (reference sequence). This chain's CDR3 is CAWSASIGKTNEKLFF. In DNA form, the CDR3 reads TGTGCCTGGAGCGCGTCGATAGGGAAAACTAATGAAAAACTGTTTTTT.

The chain links TRBV11-2 to TRBJ2-7; TRBD1 is a possible D gene (5 bases). Germline V gene sequence: CDR1 SGHAT, CDR2 FQNNGV. The germline V and J ends were trimmed by 8 bases and 1 base, with 9 bases remaining between them. The CDR3 covers 12 residues. The CDR3 DNA reads as TGTGCCAGCGGGGCAGGTTCCTACGAGCAGTACTTC. Translating gives CASGAGSYEQYF.

The chain is built from TRBV27 and TRBJ2-3, with D possibly TRBD1 on 5 matching bases. The CDR3 is 14 residues long. Germline V gives CDR1 MNHEY, CDR2 SMNVEV (reference sequence). Trimming stripped 3 bases from V and 2 bases from J, with 9 bases between. The DNA for the CDR3 is TGTGCCAGCAGTTTGAAGGGGTCCACAGATACGCAGTATTTT. Protein product: CASSLKGSTDTQYF.

V is TRBV28 and J is TRBJ2-1, with 7 bases aligning to TRBD2. The CDR3 is 15 amino acids. The V gene end was trimmed by 6 bases and the J gene end by 3 bases; junction bases not matched to a gene: 8. Germline CDR1 reads MDHEN; CDR2 reads SYDVKM. CDR3 residues: CASSKRASGYNEQFF. The CDR3 nucleotides are TGTGCCAGCAGCAAACGGGCTAGCGGCTACAATGAGCAGTTCTTC.

The rearrangement joins TRBV5-4 to TRBJ2-2; D is possibly TRBD1 (6 bases). The CDR3 covers 17 residues. Germline V lookup: CDR1 SGHNT, CDR2 YYREEE (reference sequence). V was clipped by 0 bases and J by 0 bases, with 12 bases between them. CDR3 nucleotide sequence: TGTGCCAGCAGCTTGGGGGGGCAACTTACGAACACCGGGGAGCTGTTTTTT. It translates to CASSLGGQLTNTGELFF.

The chain couples TRBV2 to TRBJ2-5; TRBD2 matches at 8 bases. Looked up from germline, CDR1 is SNHLY and CDR2 is FYNNEI. The V segment lost 3 bases and the J segment 5 bases; nucleotides outside the gene matches: 8. The CDR3 covers 15 residues. The CDR3 loop reads CASSEEAGASETQYF. The CDR3 DNA reads as TGTGCCAGCAGTGAGGAAGCGGGAGCGTCGGAGACCCAGTACTTC.

This chain links TRBV12-5 with TRBJ2-5; 7 bases match TRBD1. Trimming at V came to 4 bases and at J to 2 bases, leaving 7 bases not matched to a gene. In germline, CDR1 is LGHNT, CDR2 FRNRAP. This CDR3 has 15 residues. The CDR3 sequence: CASGSKGQLQETQYF. For the CDR3, the DNA is TGTGCTAGTGGTTCTAAGGGACAGCTTCAAGAGACCCAGTACTTC.

This clone appeared a single time. This sequence joins TRBV5-1 and TRBJ2-7; 11 bases are a match to TRBD1. The CDR3 is 14 residues long. Germline CDR1 SGHRS, CDR2 YFSETQ. V gave up 4 bases and J gave up 3 bases; unmatched junction bases: 3. CDR3 bases: TGCGCCAGCAGCCGGGGGACAGGGGGCTACGAGCAGTACTTC. It codes for CASSRGTGGYEQYF.

This clone came up a few times. This chain uses TRBV11-3 with TRBJ2-1; tentative D call: TRBD1 (5 bases). Trimming took 1 base from V and 0 from J, leaving 10 bases between them. The CDR3 covers 16 residues. CDR1 SGHNT and CDR2 YENEEA come from the germline V gene. The CDR3 nucleotides read TGTGCCAGCAGCTTAGGGGGCTCAAACTCCTACAATGAGCAGTTCTTC. It codes for CASSLGGSNSYNEQFF.

This clone was counted only a few times. V is TRBV7-8 and J is TRBJ2-2; D remains ambiguous. This CDR3 spans 14 amino acids. The ends were cut back, 2 bases at V and 1 base at J, with 5 bases in the middle. The germline CDR1 and CDR2 sequences are SGHVS and FQNEAQ. This CDR3 reads CASSLSLNTGELFF. In DNA form, the CDR3 reads TGTGCCAGCAGCTTATCATTGAACACCGGGGAGCTGTTTTTT.

The chain's CDR3 is CASSRPRDYSYNEQFF. CDR3 coding DNA: TGCGCCAGCAGCCGACCTCGGGACTACTCCTACAATGAGCAGTTCTTC. V gene TRBV4-1 combines with J gene TRBJ2-1; 7 bases line up with TRBD2. V shed 4 bases and J 0 bases; nucleotides not matched to a gene: 6. Germline lookup yields CDR1 MGHRA and CDR2 YSYEKL. The CDR3 is 16 amino acids.

The chain has TRBV7-2 and TRBJ2-3, with 12 bases matching TRBD1. The CDR3 totals 17 residues. V dropped 0 bases and J dropped 6; count of bases not matched to a gene: 7. The germline V gene encodes CDR1 SGHTA and CDR2 FQGNSA. Here the CDR3 reads CASSLARGTGGADTQYF. Here the CDR3 DNA reads TGTGCCAGCAGCTTAGCGAGGGGGACAGGGGGCGCGGATACGCAGTATTTT.

The chain couples TRBV4-2 to TRBJ2-5; 11 bases fit TRBD2. Germline V lookup: CDR1 LGHNA, CDR2 YNFKEQ. The CDR3 consists of 15 residues. Trimming removed 2 bases from V and 5 bases from J; junction bases left unmatched: 4. CDR3 region: CASSQRLAGRETQYF. In DNA form, the CDR3 reads TGTGCCAGCAGCCAAAGACTAGCGGGGCGGGAGACCCAGTACTTC.

J is TRBJ2-5 and V is TRBV9; D perhaps matches TRBD2 (5 bases). CDR1 is SGDLS and CDR2 is YYNGEE in the germline V gene. This CDR3 has 14 residues. Trimming cost V 0 bases and J 5 bases, with 11 bases left between them. The CDR3: CASSVDGSGETQYF. In DNA form, the CDR3 reads TGTGCCAGCAGCGTAGATGGCTCGGGGGAGACCCAGTACTTC.

J is TRBJ2-5 and V is TRBV15; D uncertain. This CDR3 spans 13 amino acids. CDR1 and CDR2 from the germline V gene are LNHNV and YYDKDF (reference sequence). The ends were cut back, 3 bases at V and 5 bases at J, with 10 bases in the middle. CDR3 in amino acids: CATSRQVWETQYF. For the CDR3, the DNA is TGTGCCACCAGCAGGCAGGTTTGGGAGACCCAGTACTTC.

This clone appeared a few times. The V and J genes are TRBV13 and TRBJ1-3; D uncertain. CDR1 PRHDT and CDR2 FYEKMQ come from the germline V gene (reference sequence). Trimming took off 0 bases at V and 3 bases at J, with 6 bases between the two ends. The CDR3 extends over 14 amino acids. The CDR3 here is CASSLGPLGNTIYF. In DNA, the CDR3 is TGTGCCAGCAGCTTAGGCCCTCTTGGAAACACCATATATTTT. The full variable domain, in which reference TRBV13 and TRBJ1-3 provide the parts outside the CDR3, is AAGVIQSPRHLIKEKRETATLKCYPIPRHDTVYWYQQGPGQDPQFLISFYEKMQSDKGSIPDRFSAQQFSDYHSELNMSSLELGDSALYFCASSLGPLGNTIYFGEGSWLTVV.

J is TRBJ1-1 and V is TRBV10-1; TRBD1 might be the D (5 bases). Germline CDR1 reads WNHNN; CDR2 reads SYGVQD (reference sequence). The V end lost 2 bases, the J end lost 4 bases, and 14 bases lay between the germline ends. The CDR3 is 15 residues long. CDR3 loop: CASSENPGGATEAFF. DNA for the CDR3: TGCGCCAGCAGTGAGAACCCCGGCGGGGCCACTGAAGCTTTCTTT.

CDR3 nucleotide sequence: TGCGCCAGCAGCTGGGGGGCCAGGCTAAAAGTAGGTAATGAGCAGTTCTTC. Translated: CASSWGARLKVGNEQFF. This chain links TRBV5-1 with TRBJ2-1; either TRBD1 or TRBD2 may fit D (6 bases each). Per germline, CDR1 SGHRS and CDR2 YFSETQ. The length of the CDR3 is 17 residues. Deletions cut 3 bases from V and 7 bases from J, with 23 bases between.

This clone came up once. This chain joins TRBV19 and TRBJ2-7; D tentatively fits TRBD1 or TRBD2 (5 bases each). Germline V gene sequence: CDR1 LNHDA, CDR2 SQIVND (reference sequence). Trimming left V 6 bases short and J 3 bases short, with 18 bases between. This CDR3 is 15 amino acids long. The chain's CDR3 is CASRMGDGWYYEQYF. The CDR3 coding sequence is TGTGCCAGTAGGATGGGGGACGGATGGTACTACGAGCAGTACTTC.

V and J are TRBV19 and TRBJ2-7, with D maybe TRBD2 (6 bases). CDR1 is LNHDA and CDR2 is SQIVND in the germline V gene (reference sequence). V lost 5 bases and J lost 4, with 15 bases in between. The CDR3 is 14 amino acids. The CDR3 reads CASSPWRDRYEQYF. The CDR3 region has the DNA TGTGCCAGTAGTCCCTGGCGGGACCGGTACGAGCAGTACTTC.

The V and J genes are TRBV28 and TRBJ2-7; D not certain. This CDR3 contains 12 residues. Deletions cut 1 base from V and 4 bases from J, with 5 bases between. Germline V gives CDR1 MDHEN, CDR2 SYDVKM. The CDR3 reads CASSLFQYEQYF. The DNA of the CDR3 is TGTGCCAGCAGTTTATTCCAGTACGAGCAGTACTTC.

V usage is TRBV28 and J usage is TRBJ1-2; D possibly corresponds to TRBD1 (5 bases). The germline V and J ends were trimmed by 4 bases and 3 bases, with 18 bases remaining between them. Germline V gives CDR1 MDHEN, CDR2 SYDVKM. The CDR3 extends over 16 amino acids. The CDR3 protein is CASSSGSEDGDYGYTF. DNA of the CDR3: TGTGCCAGCAGTTCAGGGTCGGAAGATGGGGACTATGGCTACACCTTC.

This rearrangement joins TRBV5-1 to TRBJ2-2, with 7 bases matching TRBD2. CDR3 length equals 15 residues. V was clipped by 0 bases and J by 5 bases; unmatched bases: 4. Germline loops: CDR1 SGHRS, CDR2 YFSETQ. The DNA of the CDR3 is TGCGCCAGCAGCTTGGCGTCTAGCGGAACCGGGGAGCTGTTTTTT. Protein product: CASSLASSGTGELFF. The full variable domain, its missing parts supplied by reference TRBV5-1 and TRBJ2-2, is KAGVTQTPRYLIKTRGQQVTLSCSPISGHRSVSWYQQTPGQGLQFLFEYFSETQRNKGNFPGRFSGRQFSNSRSEMNVSTLELGDSALYLCASSLASSGTGELFFGEGSRLTVL.

The genes are TRBV29-1 and TRBJ1-2, with D tentatively TRBD1 (5 bases). V shed 6 bases and J shed 6 bases, with 17 bases lying between them. Germline values: CDR1 SQVTM, CDR2 ANQGSEA. This CDR3 spans 13 amino acids. In DNA, the CDR3 is TGCAGCGTCCAGTTCGGGGCGTCGGATGGCTACACCTTC. As protein: CSVQFGASDGYTF.

The chain employs TRBV6-5 and TRBJ2-4, with a weak D call TRBD1 (6 bases). The CDR3 contains 16 residues. The V and J ends lost 0 bases and 1 base respectively, with 10 bases between them. Per the germline V gene, CDR1 is MNHEY and CDR2 is SVGAGI. The CDR3 DNA is TGTGCCAGCAGTTACTCCACAGGGATCGCCAAAAACATTCAGTACTTC. It codes for CASSYSTGIAKNIQYF.

The chain joins TRBV19 to TRBJ2-1; 7 nucleotides align to TRBD2. Germline trimming cut 5 bases from V and 12 bases from J; bases unmatched to any gene: 10. Per germline, CDR1 LNHDA and CDR2 SQIVND (reference sequence). This CDR3 has 13 residues. In nucleotides, the CDR3 is TGTGCCAGTAGTGGTACGTCTACGGGAGGGCAGTTCTTC. Translating it yields CASSGTSTGGQFF.

This chain connects TRBV2 to TRBJ2-7; TRBD1 matches 7 bases. CDR3 size: 14 residues. Germline assignment: CDR1 SNHLY and CDR2 FYNNEI. J lost 0 bases, V lost 11 bases, and 10 bases had no gene match. DNA of the CDR3: TGTGCCTCCCACCCACAGGGGTCCTCCTACGAGCAGTACTTC. Encoded protein: CASHPQGSSYEQYF.

DNA of the CDR3: TGTGCCAGCAGTGACAGGGGGAGGACAGATACGCAGTATTTT. Protein product: CASSDRGRTDTQYF. The V call is TRBV6-2 or TRBV6-3, the J call TRBJ2-3, with 9 positions matching TRBD1. V was clipped by 5 bases and J by 3 bases; unmatched bases: 3. Germline V gene lookup returns CDR1 MNHEY and CDR2 SVGEGT. CDR3 length: 14 residues.

This clone was detected a few times. The V and J genes are TRBV5-4 and TRBJ1-6, with D perhaps matching TRBD1 (5 bases). The CDR3 extends over 17 amino acids. V lost 4 bases to trimming and J lost 7 bases, with 21 bases between them. Looked up from germline, CDR1 is SGHNT and CDR2 is YYREEE (reference sequence). The CDR3 bases are TGTGCCAGCAGCCCACCCCCGGGGGGAAGAAGGAATTCACCCCTCCACTTT. As protein: CASSPPPGGRRNSPLHF.

V is TRBV7-7 and J is TRBJ2-5, with 8 bases lining up with TRBD1. The CDR3 totals 16 residues. With V trimmed by 1 base and J by 5 bases, 9 bases remained unmatched. Per germline, CDR1 SSHAT and CDR2 FNYEAQ (reference sequence). In DNA, the CDR3 is TGTGCCAGCAGCTTAGGATGGACAGGGTTAGGTGAGACCCAGTACTTC. Protein product: CASSLGWTGLGETQYF.

Only one count was recorded for this clone. The V call is TRBV30, the J call TRBJ1-4; unclear D gene. CDR3 size: 13 residues. With 0 bases removed from V and 7 bases from J, the gap between germline ends came to 9 bases. Germline CDR1 and CDR2: GTSNPN and SVGIG (reference sequence). The CDR3 spells CAWSVGIGEKLFF. CDR3 bases: TGTGCCTGGAGTGTTGGGATTGGTGAAAAACTGTTTTTT.